This passage covers 4 T cell receptor beta chains from one sample sequenced in a study of blood T cell repertoires in COVID-19. Clones were sequenced by immunoSEQ multiplex PCR, and TCRdb holds only the in-frame ones, with some missing. The sample lists about 190,000 clones, under 85% occurring once. Sequencing was carried out using peripheral blood. The receptors here all came from a man aged 55 to 70 with active or convalescent COVID-19.

In regard to this clone: The same CDR3 is also encoded by other DNA sequences in this sample. This rearrangement joins TRBV5-4 to TRBJ1-4; 7 bases are shared with TRBD1. CDR3 length: 14 amino acids. V lost 2 bases to trimming and J lost 6 bases; unmatched junction nucleotides: 4. From germline, CDR1 is SGHNT and CDR2 YYREEE (reference sequence). CDR3 region: CASSFRGGDEKLFF. CDR3 in DNA: TGTGCCAGCAGCTTTAGAGGGGGCGATGAAAAACTGTTTTTT.

The chain's CDR3 is CASSLDRVETQYF. The CDR3 nucleotides are TGTGCCAGCAGCTTAGACAGGGTCGAGACCCAGTACTTC. V is TRBV11-2 and J is TRBJ2-5, with D possibly matching TRBD1 (5 bases). The V end lost 0 bases, the J end lost 5 bases, and 7 bases lay between the germline ends. Germline CDR1 is SGHAT and CDR2 is FQNNGV. The CDR3 is 13 residues long.

The gene calls are TRBV27 and TRBJ1-6; tentative D call: TRBD1 (5 bases). CDR1 is MNHEY and CDR2 is SMNVEV in the germline V gene (reference sequence). V shed 6 bases and J shed 4 bases, with 13 bases lying between them. CDR3 length: 15 residues. CDR3 region: CASRSAGPYNSPLHF. The DNA for the CDR3 is TGTGCCAGCAGATCGGCAGGGCCATATAATTCACCCCTCCACTTT.

The J gene is TRBJ1-1, the V gene TRBV28; D perhaps matches TRBD1 (5 bases). The length of the CDR3 is 12 residues. V was pared by 7 bases and J by 6 bases, with 12 bases between. Germline V gives CDR1 MDHEN, CDR2 SYDVKM. DNA of the CDR3: TGTGCCAGCACCTTCAAACAGGCTGAAGCTTTCTTT. It encodes CASTFKQAEAFF.